A selection of T cell receptor beta chains follows, all from one sample in a study of blood T cell repertoires in COVID-19. Using immunoSEQ multiplex PCR, the repertoire was profiled, and TCRdb retains in-frame clones only, with some absent. The sample lists under 300,000 clones, more than 65% occurring once. The sample comprised peripheral blood. These receptor sequences come from a woman in her thirties or forties with active or convalescent COVID-19. CDR3s leave out the opening cysteine and the closing phenylalanine or tryptophan.

ATSPAGTGWDQPQH,TRBJ1-5,TRBV15
ASSPGTADTGELF,TRBJ2-2,TRBV5-1
AWSVAQNTEAF,TRBJ1-1,TRBV30
ASSNLIQLVNEQF,TRBJ2-1,TRBV7-9
ASSANLQGPGANVLT,TRBJ2-6,TRBV9
ASSLIGEDQPQH,TRBJ1-5,TRBV7-6
AISGGTGQNYEQY,TRBJ2-7,TRBV10-3
ASSLLGQAPRALH,TRBJ1-6,TRBV28
ASSLSGAWNQPQH,TRBJ1-5,TRBV27
ASSGRTGGVNSPLH,TRBJ1-6,TRBV5-6
SAADRSEAF,TRBJ1-1,TRBV20-1
ASSYSVGQQETQY,TRBJ2-5,TRBV6-5
AGGTGGNYEQY,TRBJ2-7,TRBV10-3
ASSFGLAGTDTQY,TRBJ2-3,TRBV5-4
ASSLASAGGQPQH,TRBJ1-5,TRBV7-9
ASSLDWGDEQF,TRBJ2-1,TRBV5-4
ASSPDRNYGYT,TRBJ1-2,TRBV7-3
SGREANYGYT,TRBJ1-2,TRBV29-1
ASILDKFSNQPQH,TRBJ1-5,TRBV6-5
ASTLDSPGTGELF,TRBJ2-2,TRBV7-3
ASRASGAYEQY,TRBJ2-7,TRBV5-1
ASSSGTGASEQY,TRBJ2-7,TRBV13
ASSPRVVGSPLH,TRBJ1-6,TRBV6-6
ASSYRKTGKDSPLH,TRBJ1-6,TRBV28
ASTSAGGYNEQF,TRBJ2-1,TRBV5-1
ASSLRDSYGYT,TRBJ1-2,TRBV6-5
ASSNQGRGDEQY,TRBJ2-7,TRBV6-5
ASSSQRGTVPIRAEAF,TRBJ1-1,TRBV27
ASSGGTDYGYT,TRBJ1-2,TRBV7-9